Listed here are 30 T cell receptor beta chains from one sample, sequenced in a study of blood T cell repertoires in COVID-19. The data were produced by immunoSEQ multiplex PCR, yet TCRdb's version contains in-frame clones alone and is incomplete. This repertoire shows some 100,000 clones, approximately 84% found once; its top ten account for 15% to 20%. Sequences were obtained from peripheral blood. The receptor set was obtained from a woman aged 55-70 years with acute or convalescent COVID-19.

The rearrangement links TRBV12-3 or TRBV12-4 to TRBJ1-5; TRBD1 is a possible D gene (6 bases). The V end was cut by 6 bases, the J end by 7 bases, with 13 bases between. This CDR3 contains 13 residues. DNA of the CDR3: TGTGCCAGCAGCAAACAGGGACCCCAGCCCCAGCATTTT. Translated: CASSKQGPQPQHF.

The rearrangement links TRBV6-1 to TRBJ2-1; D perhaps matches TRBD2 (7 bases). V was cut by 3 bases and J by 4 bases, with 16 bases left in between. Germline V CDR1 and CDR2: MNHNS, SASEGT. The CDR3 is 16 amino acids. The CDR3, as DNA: TGTGCCAGCAGTGACCCGGGGGGCGGAATATACAATGAGCAGTTCTTC. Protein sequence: CASSDPGGGIYNEQFF.

CDR3 DNA: TGTGCCAGCAGCCCGAGACAGGGGTCACGGAATGAAAAACTGTTTTTT. Its protein product is CASSPRQGSRNEKLFF. This chain links TRBV7-9 with TRBJ1-4; 8 bases match TRBD1. The CDR3 is made up of 16 amino acids. With 5 bases clipped from V and 5 bases from J, the junction kept 10 bases outside the gene matches. CDR1 SEHNR and CDR2 FQNEAQ come from the germline V gene (reference sequence).

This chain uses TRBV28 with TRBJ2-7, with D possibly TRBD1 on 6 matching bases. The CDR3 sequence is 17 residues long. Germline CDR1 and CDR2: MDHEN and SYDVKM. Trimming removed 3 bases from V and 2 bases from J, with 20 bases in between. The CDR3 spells CASSLSYGTGNPYEQYF. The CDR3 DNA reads TGTGCCAGCAGTTTGAGTTACGGCACAGGGAACCCCTACGAGCAGTACTTC.

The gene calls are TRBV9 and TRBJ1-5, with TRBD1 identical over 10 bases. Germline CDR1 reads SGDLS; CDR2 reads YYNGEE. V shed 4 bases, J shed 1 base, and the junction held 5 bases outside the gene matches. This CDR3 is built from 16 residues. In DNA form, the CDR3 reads TGTGCCAGCAGCCCAGGGACAGGGGCAAGCAATCAGCCCCAGCATTTT. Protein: CASSPGTGASNQPQHF.

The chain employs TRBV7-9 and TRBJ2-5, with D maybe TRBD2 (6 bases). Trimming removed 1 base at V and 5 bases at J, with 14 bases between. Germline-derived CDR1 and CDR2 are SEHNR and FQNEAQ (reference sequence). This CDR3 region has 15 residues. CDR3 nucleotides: TGTGCCAGCAGCTTAGGTAGCGGCGGATCGGAGACCCAGTACTTC. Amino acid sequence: CASSLGSGGSETQYF.

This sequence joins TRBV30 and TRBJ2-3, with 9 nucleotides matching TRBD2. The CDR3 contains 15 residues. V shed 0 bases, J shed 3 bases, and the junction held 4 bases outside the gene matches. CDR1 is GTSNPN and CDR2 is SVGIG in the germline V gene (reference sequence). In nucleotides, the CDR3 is TGTGCCTGGAGTGTGCTAGCGGGGTCAACAGATACGCAGTATTTT. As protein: CAWSVLAGSTDTQYF. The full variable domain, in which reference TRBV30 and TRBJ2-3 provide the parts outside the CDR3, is SQTIHQWPATLVQPVGSPLSLECTVEGTSNPNLYWYRQAAGRGLQLLFYSVGIGQISSEVPQNLSASRPQDRQFILSSKKLLLSDSGFYLCAWSVLAGSTDTQYFGPGTRLTVL.

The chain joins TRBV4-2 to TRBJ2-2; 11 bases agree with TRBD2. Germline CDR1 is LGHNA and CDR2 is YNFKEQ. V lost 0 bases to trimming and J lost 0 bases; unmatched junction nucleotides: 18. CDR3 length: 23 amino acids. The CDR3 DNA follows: TGTGCCAGCAGCCAAGATCGCGGGACTAGCGGCGTGTGGAAACCTTCGAACACCGGGGAGCTGTTTTTT. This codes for CASSQDRGTSGVWKPSNTGELFF.

The DNA for the CDR3 is TGTGCCAGCAGCTTAGATCGGGTCTCTGGAAACACCATATATTTT. This encodes CASSLDRVSGNTIYF. The genes are TRBV11-2 and TRBJ1-3, with D uncertain. CDR1 and CDR2 from the germline V gene are SGHAT and FQNNGV. Between the trimmed V and J ends, which lost 0 bases and 0 bases, there was a span of 6 bases. The length of the CDR3 is 15 residues.

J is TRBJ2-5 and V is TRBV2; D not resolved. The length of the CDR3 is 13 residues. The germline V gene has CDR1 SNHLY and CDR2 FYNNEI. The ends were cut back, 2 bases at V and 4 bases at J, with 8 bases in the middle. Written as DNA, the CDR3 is TGTGCCAGCAGTGAACGTCACGGAGAGACCCAGTACTTC. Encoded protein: CASSERHGETQYF.

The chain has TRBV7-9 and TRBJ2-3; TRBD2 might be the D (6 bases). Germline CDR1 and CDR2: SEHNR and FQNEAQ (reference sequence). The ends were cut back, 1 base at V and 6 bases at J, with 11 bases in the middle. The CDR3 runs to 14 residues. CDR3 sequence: CASSLVSGADTQYF. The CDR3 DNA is TGTGCCAGCAGCTTAGTTAGCGGTGCGGATACGCAGTATTTT. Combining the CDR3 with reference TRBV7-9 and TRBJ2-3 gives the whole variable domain DTGVSQNPRHKITKRGQNVTFRCDPISEHNRLYWYRQTLGQGPEFLTYFQNEAQLEKSRLLSDRFSAERPKGSFSTLEIQRTEQGDSAMYLCASSLVSGADTQYFGPGTRLTVL.

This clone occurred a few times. The CDR3 here is CASGQGYGYTF. CDR3 DNA: TGTGCCAGCGGACAGGGCTATGGCTACACCTTC. The chain carries TRBV6-6 and TRBJ1-2; TRBD1 matches at 8 bases. The trim removed 8 bases at V and 4 bases at J, leaving 0 bases unmatched. The CDR3 has 11 amino acids. Germline V gene sequence: CDR1 MNHNY, CDR2 SVGAGI (reference sequence).

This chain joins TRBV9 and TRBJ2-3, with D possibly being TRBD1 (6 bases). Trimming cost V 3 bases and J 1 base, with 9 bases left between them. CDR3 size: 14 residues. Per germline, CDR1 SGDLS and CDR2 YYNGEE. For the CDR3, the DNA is TGTGCCAGCAGCGCTCGACAGGGCACAGATACGCAGTATTTT. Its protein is CASSARQGTDTQYF.

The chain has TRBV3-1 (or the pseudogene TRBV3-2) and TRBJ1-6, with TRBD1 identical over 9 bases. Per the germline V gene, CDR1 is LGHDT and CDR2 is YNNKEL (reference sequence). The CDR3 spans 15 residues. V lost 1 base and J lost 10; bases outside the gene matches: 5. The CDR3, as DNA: TGTGCCAGCAGCCAAGGGACAGGGGTAGGGTCACCCCTCCACTTT. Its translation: CASSQGTGVGSPLHF.

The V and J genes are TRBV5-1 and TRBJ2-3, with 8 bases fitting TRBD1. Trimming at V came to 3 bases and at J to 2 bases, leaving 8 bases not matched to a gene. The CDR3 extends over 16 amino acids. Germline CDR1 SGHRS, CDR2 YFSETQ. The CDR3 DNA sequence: TGCGCCAGCAGCTCCGGGACAGGATGGGACACAGATACGCAGTATTTT. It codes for CASSSGTGWDTDTQYF.

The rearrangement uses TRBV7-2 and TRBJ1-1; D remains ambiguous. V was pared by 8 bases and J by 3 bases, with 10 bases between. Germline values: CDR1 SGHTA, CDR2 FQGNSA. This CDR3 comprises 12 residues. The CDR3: CASGLKYTEAFF. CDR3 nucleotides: TGTGCCAGCGGCCTTAAGTACACTGAAGCTTTCTTT.

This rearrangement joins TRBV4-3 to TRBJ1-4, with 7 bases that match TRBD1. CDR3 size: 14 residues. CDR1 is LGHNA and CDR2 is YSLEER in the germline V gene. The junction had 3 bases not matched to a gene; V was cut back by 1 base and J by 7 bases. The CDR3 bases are TGCGCCAGCAGCCAAGGACAGGGTTTTGAAAAACTGTTTTTT. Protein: CASSQGQGFEKLFF.

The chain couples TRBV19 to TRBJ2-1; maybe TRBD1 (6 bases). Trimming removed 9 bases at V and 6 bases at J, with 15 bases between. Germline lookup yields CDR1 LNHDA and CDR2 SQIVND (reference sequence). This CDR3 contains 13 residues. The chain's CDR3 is CASSLQGRNEQFF. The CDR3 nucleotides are TGTGCCAGCAGCCTCCAGGGGCGCAATGAGCAGTTCTTC.

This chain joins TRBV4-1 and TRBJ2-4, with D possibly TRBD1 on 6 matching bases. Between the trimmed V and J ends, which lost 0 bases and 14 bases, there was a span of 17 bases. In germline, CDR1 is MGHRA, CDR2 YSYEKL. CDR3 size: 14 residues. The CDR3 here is CASSQDGTLQKEYF. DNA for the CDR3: TGCGCCAGCAGCCAAGACGGGACACTACAAAAAGAGTACTTC.

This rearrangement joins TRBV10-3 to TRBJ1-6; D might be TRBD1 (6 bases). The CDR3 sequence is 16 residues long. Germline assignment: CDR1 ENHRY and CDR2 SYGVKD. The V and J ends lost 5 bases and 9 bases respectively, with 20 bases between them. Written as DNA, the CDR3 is TGTGCCATCAGTCAAGGGGGAACCCTTAGGGGTTCACCCCTCCACTTT. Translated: CAISQGGTLRGSPLHF.

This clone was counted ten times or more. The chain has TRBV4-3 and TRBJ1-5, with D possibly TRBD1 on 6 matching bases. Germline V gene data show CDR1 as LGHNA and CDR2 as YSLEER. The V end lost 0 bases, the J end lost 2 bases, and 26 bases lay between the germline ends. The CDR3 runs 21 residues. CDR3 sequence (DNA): TGCGCCAGCAGCCAAGATTACTTGAAAACCGGGACAACGGATTGCAATCAGCCCCAGCATTTT. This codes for CASSQDYLKTGTTDCNQPQHF.

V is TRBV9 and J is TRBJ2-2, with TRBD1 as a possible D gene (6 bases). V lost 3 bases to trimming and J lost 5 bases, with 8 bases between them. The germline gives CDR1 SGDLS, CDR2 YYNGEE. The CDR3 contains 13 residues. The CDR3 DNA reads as TGTGCCAGCAGCGCGAGGGGGACCGGGGAGCTGTTTTTT. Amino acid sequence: CASSARGTGELFF.

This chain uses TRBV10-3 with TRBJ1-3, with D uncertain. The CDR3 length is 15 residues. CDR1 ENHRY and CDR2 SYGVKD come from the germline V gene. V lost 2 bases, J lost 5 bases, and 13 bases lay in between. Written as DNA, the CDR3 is TGTGCCATCAGTGAGGAAAACCGACTCAGAAACACCATATATTTT. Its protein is CAISEENRLRNTIYF.

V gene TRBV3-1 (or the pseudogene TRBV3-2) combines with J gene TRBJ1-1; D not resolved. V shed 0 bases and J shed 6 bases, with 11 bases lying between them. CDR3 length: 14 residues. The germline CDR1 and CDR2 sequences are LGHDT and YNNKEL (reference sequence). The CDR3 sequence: CASSQDGGRAEAFF. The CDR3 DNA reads TGTGCCAGCAGCCAAGACGGCGGGCGGGCTGAAGCTTTCTTT.

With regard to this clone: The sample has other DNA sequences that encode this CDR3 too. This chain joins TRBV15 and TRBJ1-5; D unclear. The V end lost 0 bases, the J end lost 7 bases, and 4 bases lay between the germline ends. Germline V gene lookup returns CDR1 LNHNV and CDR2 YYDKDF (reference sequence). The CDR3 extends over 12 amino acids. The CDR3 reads CATSRDQQPQHF. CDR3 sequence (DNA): TGTGCCACCAGCAGAGATCAGCAGCCCCAGCATTTT.

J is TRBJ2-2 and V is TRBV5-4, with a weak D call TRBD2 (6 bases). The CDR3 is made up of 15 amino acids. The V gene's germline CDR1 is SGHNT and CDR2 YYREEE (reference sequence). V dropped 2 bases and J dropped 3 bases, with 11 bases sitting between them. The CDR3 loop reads CASSFSSDYTGELFF. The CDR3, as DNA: TGTGCCAGCAGCTTCTCTAGCGACTACACCGGGGAGCTGTTTTTT. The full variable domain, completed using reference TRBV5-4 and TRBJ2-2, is ETGVTQSPTHLIKTRGQQVTLRCSSQSGHNTVSWYQQALGQGPQFIFQYYREEENGRGNFPPRFSGLQFPNYSSELNVNALELDDSALYLCASSFSSDYTGELFFGEGSRLTVL.

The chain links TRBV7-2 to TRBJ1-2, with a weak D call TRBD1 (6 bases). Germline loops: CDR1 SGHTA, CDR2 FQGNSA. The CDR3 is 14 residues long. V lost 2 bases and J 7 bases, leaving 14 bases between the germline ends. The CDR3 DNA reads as TGTGCCAGCAGCTTAAACCAGGGGACGTTTGGCTACACCTTC. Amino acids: CASSLNQGTFGYTF.

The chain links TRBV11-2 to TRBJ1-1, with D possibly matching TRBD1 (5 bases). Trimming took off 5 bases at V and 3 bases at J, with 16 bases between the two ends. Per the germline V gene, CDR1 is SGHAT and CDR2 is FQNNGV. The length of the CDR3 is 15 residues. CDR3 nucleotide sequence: TGTGCCAGCAGCGTCAGCCTCCGGGGGGACACTGAAGCTTTCTTT. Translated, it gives CASSVSLRGDTEAFF. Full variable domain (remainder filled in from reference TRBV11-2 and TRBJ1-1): EAGVAQSPRYKIIEKRQSVAFWCNPISGHATLYWYQQILGQGPKLLIQFQNNGVVDDSQLPKDRFSAERLKGVDSTLKIQPAKLEDSAVYLCASSVSLRGDTEAFFGQGTRLTVV.

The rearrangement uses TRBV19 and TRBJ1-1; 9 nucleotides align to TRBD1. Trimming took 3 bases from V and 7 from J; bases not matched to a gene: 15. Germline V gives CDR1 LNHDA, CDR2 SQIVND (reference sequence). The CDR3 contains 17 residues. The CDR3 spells CASSIWNRGREKIEAFF. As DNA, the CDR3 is TGTGCCAGTAGTATTTGGAACAGGGGGCGCGAAAAGATTGAAGCTTTCTTT.

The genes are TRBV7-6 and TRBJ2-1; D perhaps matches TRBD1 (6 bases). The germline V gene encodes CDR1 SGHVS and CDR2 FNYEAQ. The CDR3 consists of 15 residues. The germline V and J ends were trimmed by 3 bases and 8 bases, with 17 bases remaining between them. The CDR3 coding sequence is TGTGCCAGCAGCTTCCTCCGGACAGCCTGGGATGAGCAGTTCTTC. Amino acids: CASSFLRTAWDEQFF.